This T cell receptor (beta chain) was sequenced for a study of cytomegalovirus exposure and HLA in healthy donors. This clone has a handful of counts. No antigen is known for it. The same CDR3 also results from other DNA sequences found in this sample. Findings and caveats of the study: TCR beta sequences reportedly predicted most subjects' HLA-A and HLA-B alleles accurately.

13 Jbeta primers and 60 Vbeta primers were used for the PCR. Here immunoSEQ multiplex PCR was the method, and the copy in TCRdb shows in-frame clones only, minus some. The sample records under 40,000 clones, roughly 79% being singletons. This CDR3 region has 13 residues. Trimming took 0 bases from V and 2 from J, leaving 4 bases between them. Per the germline V gene, CDR1 is LGHNA and CDR2 is YSLEER. It was healthy bone marrow donors who served as donors. At sampling all donors were nominally healthy, likely with unrecorded immune exposures. This receptor was obtained from a woman between 40 and 55 years old in good health and CMV-seronegative. The sequenced sample consisted of PBMCs. The chain combines TRBV4-3 with TRBJ1-1; D remains unclear. The CDR3 DNA reads as TGCGCCAGCAGCCAAGACAGAAACACTGAAGCTTTCTTT. The encoded protein is CASSQDRNTEAFF.